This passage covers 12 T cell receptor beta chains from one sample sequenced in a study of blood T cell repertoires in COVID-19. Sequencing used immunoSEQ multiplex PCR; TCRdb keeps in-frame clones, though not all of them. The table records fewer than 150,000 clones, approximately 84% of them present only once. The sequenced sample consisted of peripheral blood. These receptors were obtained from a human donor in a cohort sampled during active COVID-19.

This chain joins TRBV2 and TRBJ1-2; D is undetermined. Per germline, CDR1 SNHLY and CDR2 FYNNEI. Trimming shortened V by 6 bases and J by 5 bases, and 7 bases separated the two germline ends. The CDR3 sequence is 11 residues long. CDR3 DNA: TGTGCCAGCAGCGCCTATTATGGCTACACCTTC. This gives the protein CASSAYYGYTF.

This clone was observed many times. The CDR3 here is CASGGLADSPLHF. The CDR3 DNA sequence: TGTGCCAGCGGTGGGCTCGCAGATTCACCCCTCCACTTT. The rearrangement links TRBV27 to TRBJ1-6, with no clear D. The V gene's germline CDR1 is MNHEY and CDR2 SMNVEV (reference sequence). This CDR3 region has 13 residues. The V and J ends lost 8 bases and 8 bases respectively, with 13 bases between them.

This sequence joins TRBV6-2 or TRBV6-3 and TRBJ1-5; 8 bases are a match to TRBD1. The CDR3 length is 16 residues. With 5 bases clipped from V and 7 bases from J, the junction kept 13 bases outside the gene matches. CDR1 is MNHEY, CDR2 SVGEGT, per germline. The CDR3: CASSSQGAIGVQPQHF. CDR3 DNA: TGTGCCAGCAGTAGCCAGGGGGCCATCGGGGTCCAGCCCCAGCATTTT.

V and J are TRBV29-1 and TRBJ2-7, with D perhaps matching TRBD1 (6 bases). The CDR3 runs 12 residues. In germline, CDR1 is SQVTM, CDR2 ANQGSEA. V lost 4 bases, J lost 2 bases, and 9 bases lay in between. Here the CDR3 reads CSVVQGTYEQYF. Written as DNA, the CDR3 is TGCAGCGTTGTTCAGGGGACCTACGAGCAGTACTTC.

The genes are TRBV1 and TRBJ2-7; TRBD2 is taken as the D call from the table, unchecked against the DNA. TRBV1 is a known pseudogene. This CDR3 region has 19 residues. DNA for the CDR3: TGCACCAGCAGCCAAGATGAGGGACTAGCGGGGGTCGATCTCAGCGAGCAGTACTTC. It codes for CTSSQDEGLAGVDLSEQYF.

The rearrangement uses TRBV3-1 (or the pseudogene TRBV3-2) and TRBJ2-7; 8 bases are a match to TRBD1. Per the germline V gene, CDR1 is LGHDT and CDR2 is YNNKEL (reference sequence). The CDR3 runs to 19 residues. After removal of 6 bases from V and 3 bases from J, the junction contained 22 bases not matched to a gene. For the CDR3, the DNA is TGTGCCAGCAGTTCAAACGGACAGGGAACTTCCACACTTGTCTACGAGCAGTACTTC. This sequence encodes CASSSNGQGTSTLVYEQYF.

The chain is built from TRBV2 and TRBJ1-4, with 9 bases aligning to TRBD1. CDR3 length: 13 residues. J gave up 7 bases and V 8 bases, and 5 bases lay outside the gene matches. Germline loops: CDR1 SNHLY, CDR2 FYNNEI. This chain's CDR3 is CASLKDRGEKLFF. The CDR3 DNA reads TGTGCCAGCCTTAAGGACAGGGGTGAAAAACTGTTTTTT.

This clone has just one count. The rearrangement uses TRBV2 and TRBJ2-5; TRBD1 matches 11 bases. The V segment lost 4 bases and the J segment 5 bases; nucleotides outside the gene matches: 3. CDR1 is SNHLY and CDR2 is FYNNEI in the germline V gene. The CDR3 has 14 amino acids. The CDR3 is CASSGTGGQETQYF. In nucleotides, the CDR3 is TGTGCCAGCAGTGGGACAGGGGGCCAGGAGACCCAGTACTTC.

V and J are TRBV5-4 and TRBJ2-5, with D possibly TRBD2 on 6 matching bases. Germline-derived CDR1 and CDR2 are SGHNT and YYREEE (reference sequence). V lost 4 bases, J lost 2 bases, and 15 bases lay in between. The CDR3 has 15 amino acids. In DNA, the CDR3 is TGTGCCAGCAGCGCGGGGACCGAGAGACAAGAGACCCAGTACTTC. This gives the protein CASSAGTERQETQYF.

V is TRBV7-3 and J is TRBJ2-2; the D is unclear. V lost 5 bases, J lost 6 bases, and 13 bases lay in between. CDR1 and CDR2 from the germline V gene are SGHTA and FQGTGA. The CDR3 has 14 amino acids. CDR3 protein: CASSPPQASGELFF. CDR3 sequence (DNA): TGTGCCAGCAGCCCTCCTCAGGCATCCGGGGAGCTGTTTTTT.

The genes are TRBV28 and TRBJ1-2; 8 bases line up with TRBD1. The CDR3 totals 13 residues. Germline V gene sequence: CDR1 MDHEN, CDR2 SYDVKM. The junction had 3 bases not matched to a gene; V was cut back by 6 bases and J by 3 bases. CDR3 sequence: CASSSGQDYGYTF. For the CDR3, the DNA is TGTGCCAGCAGCTCGGGACAGGACTATGGCTACACCTTC.

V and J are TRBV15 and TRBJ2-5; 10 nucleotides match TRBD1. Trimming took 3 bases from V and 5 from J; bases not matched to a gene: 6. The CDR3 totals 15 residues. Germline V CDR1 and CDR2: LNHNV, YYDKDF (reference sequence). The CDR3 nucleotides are TGTGCCACCAGCAGGTCCGGGACAGGGGAGGAGACCCAGTACTTC. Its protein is CATSRSGTGEETQYF.